The 16 T cell receptor beta chains below come from one sample, sequenced in a study of CD8 T cells in Susac syndrome. Random-hexamer reverse transcription was applied to about 0.5 to 1 ug RNA. TCRdb re-derived calls from the immunoSEQ multiplex PCR reads in MiXCR, one entry per CDR3 protein. The sample shows tens of thousands of distinct CDR3 sequences, about 96% of them seen only once. Sequenced material: CD8+ T cells from PBMCs. These receptors came from a human donor with Susac syndrome.

V usage is TRBV9 and J usage is TRBJ1-2; D might be TRBD1 (6 bases). Germline V lookup: CDR1 SGDLS, CDR2 YYNGEE. The CDR3 totals 13 residues. V was pared by 0 bases and J by 7 bases, with 10 bases between. The CDR3 sequence is CASSVAGAGGYTF. As DNA, the CDR3 is TGTGCCAGCAGCGTAGCGGGGGCAGGTGGCTACACCTTC.

Here the CDR3 DNA reads TGTGCCAGCAGTCGTGCATGGGACTATGGCTACACCTTC. Residues: CASSRAWDYGYTF. The rearrangement links TRBV7-9 to TRBJ1-2; D is ambiguous. Trimming took off 6 bases at V and 3 bases at J, with 11 bases between the two ends. CDR1 is SEHNR, CDR2 FQNEAQ, per germline (reference sequence). The CDR3 covers 13 residues.

This clonotype was recorded a few times. The rearrangement uses TRBV29-1 and TRBJ2-7; TRBD1 or TRBD2 may be the D gene (5 bases each). CDR3 length equals 17 residues. Germline loops: CDR1 SQVTM, CDR2 ANQGSEA. V was cut by 0 bases and J by 0 bases, with 18 bases left in between. CDR3 DNA sequence: TGCAGCGTTGAAGATCGGAAAGAGGGGACGGGCTCCTACGAGCAGTACTTC. Protein product: CSVEDRKEGTGSYEQYF.

The rearrangement uses TRBV5-4 and TRBJ2-1; D could derive from TRBD1 or TRBD2 (6 bases each). This CDR3 region has 14 residues. The V gene's germline CDR1 is SGHNT and CDR2 YYREEE (reference sequence). Between the trimmed V and J ends, which lost 5 bases and 7 bases, there was a span of 16 bases. CDR3 bases: TGTGCCAGCAGTTCGAGGGGGGCCTGGAATGAGCAGTTCTTC. Translation: CASSSRGAWNEQFF. Supplemented by reference TRBV5-4 and TRBJ2-1, the full variable domain reads ETGVTQSPTHLIKTRGQQVTLRCSSQSGHNTVSWYQQALGQGPQFIFQYYREEENGRGNFPPRFSGLQFPNYSSELNVNALELDDSALYLCASSSRGAWNEQFFGPGTRLTVL.

In its sample, this clonotype was seen once. V gene TRBV2 combines with J gene TRBJ2-7; 7 nucleotides agree with TRBD2. CDR1 and CDR2 (germline): SNHLY, FYNNEI. V trimming: 5 bases; J trimming: 0 bases; junction bases outside the gene matches: 4. The CDR3 consists of 14 residues. CDR3 sequence reads: CASSNGRSSYEQYF. The CDR3 DNA sequence: TGTGCCAGCAGTAACGGGAGGAGCTCCTACGAGCAGTACTTC.

V usage is TRBV3-1 and J usage is TRBJ2-7; the match to TRBD1 covers 9 bases. Trimming removed 0 bases from V and 3 bases from J; junction bases left unmatched: 3. This CDR3 has 15 amino acids. Germline assignment: CDR1 LGHDT and CDR2 YNNKEL (reference sequence). The CDR3 sequence is CASSQEGGQGYEQYF. The CDR3 coding sequence is TGTGCCAGCAGCCAAGAGGGGGGACAGGGCTACGAGCAGTACTTC.

The V gene is TRBV2, the J gene TRBJ1-5, with D hard to call. Trimming cost V 3 bases and J 2 bases, with 14 bases left between them. The germline CDR1 and CDR2 sequences are SNHLY and FYNNEI. The CDR3 contains 16 residues. CDR3 loop: CASSDVAGEGNQPQHF. The CDR3 DNA reads TGTGCCAGCAGTGATGTCGCCGGGGAGGGCAATCAGCCCCAGCATTTT. The complete variable domain, with remaining parts taken from reference TRBV2 and TRBJ1-5, reads EPEVTQTPSHQVTQMGQEVILRCVPISNHLYFYWYRQILGQKVEFLVSFYNNEISEKSEIFDDQFSVERPDGSNFTLKIRSTKLEDSAMYFCASSDVAGEGNQPQHFGDGTRLSIL.

V and J are TRBV27 and TRBJ1-1; 9 bases are a match to TRBD1. The CDR3 extends over 15 amino acids. Trimming removed 5 bases from V and 0 bases from J; junction bases left unmatched: 4. From germline, CDR1 is MNHEY and CDR2 SMNVEV (reference sequence). The CDR3, as DNA: TGTGCCAGCAGTCCGCGGACAGGGGTGAACACTGAAGCTTTCTTT. Protein product: CASSPRTGVNTEAFF.

The chain carries TRBV5-1 and TRBJ2-6, with unresolved D. Trimming took 0 bases from V and 0 from J, leaving 1 base between them. The CDR3 spans 14 residues. Germline V lookup: CDR1 SGHRS, CDR2 YFSETQ. CDR3 DNA: TGCGCCAGCAGCTTGGTCTCTGGGGCCAACGTCCTGACTTTC. Amino acids: CASSLVSGANVLTF. Full variable domain (outside the CDR3, taken from reference TRBV5-1 and TRBJ2-6): KAGVTQTPRYLIKTRGQQVTLSCSPISGHRSVSWYQQTPGQGLQFLFEYFSETQRNKGNFPGRFSGRQFSNSRSEMNVSTLELGDSALYLCASSLVSGANVLTFGAGSRLTVL.

The chain joins TRBV13 to TRBJ2-2; D is undetermined. Germline CDR1 and CDR2: PRHDT and FYEKMQ (reference sequence). V was trimmed by 3 bases and J by 0 bases, leaving 5 bases between them. The CDR3 has 14 residues. CDR3 protein: CASSFDSNTGELFF. In DNA, the CDR3 is TGTGCCAGCAGCTTTGATTCGAACACCGGGGAGCTGTTTTTT.

The rearrangement links TRBV20-1 to TRBJ2-7; 7 nucleotides match TRBD1. V lost 0 bases, J lost 0 bases, and 8 bases stayed unmatched. This CDR3 is 16 amino acids long. The germline gives CDR1 DFQATT, CDR2 SNEGSKA (reference sequence). CDR3 region: CSARDRDSTASYEQYF. The CDR3 DNA sequence: TGCAGTGCTAGAGATCGGGACAGTACAGCCTCCTACGAGCAGTACTTC.

J is TRBJ2-6 and V is TRBV27; 7 bases line up with TRBD1. After removal of 3 bases from V and 0 bases from J, the junction contained 14 bases not matched to a gene. The CDR3 has 20 residues. Germline V gene lookup returns CDR1 MNHEY and CDR2 SMNVEV (reference sequence). The CDR3 sequence: CASSFRDRGAGGSGANVLTF. Here the CDR3 DNA reads TGTGCCAGCAGTTTCAGGGACAGAGGGGCGGGCGGCTCTGGGGCCAACGTCCTGACTTTC.

The chain carries TRBV20-1 and TRBJ2-7; D may be TRBD1 (6 bases). The CDR3 has 11 residues. Germline V CDR1 and CDR2: DFQATT, SNEGSKA (reference sequence). V lost 5 bases and J lost 4, with 9 bases in between. In nucleotides, the CDR3 is TGCAGTGCTCAAGGACAGTACGAGCAGTACTTC. Its protein product is CSAQGQYEQYF.

This chain uses TRBV15 with TRBJ1-5, with a tentative D call TRBD1 (5 bases). The CDR3 sequence is 15 residues long. The germline V gene has CDR1 LNHNV and CDR2 YYDKDF (reference sequence). V dropped 6 bases and J dropped 2 bases, with 14 bases sitting between them. CDR3 loop: CATSRDPQGNQPQHF. The DNA of the CDR3 is TGTGCCACCAGTCGGGACCCCCAGGGCAATCAGCCCCAGCATTTT.

The V and J genes are TRBV18 and TRBJ2-1, with 7 bases matching TRBD1. V was pared by 2 bases and J by 3 bases, with 1 base of the junction left unmatched. The CDR3 is made up of 14 amino acids. Germline V gives CDR1 KGHSH, CDR2 LQKENI. CDR3 nucleotides: TGTGCCAGCTCACCAGGGACAGACTACAATGAGCAGTTCTTC. Translating gives CASSPGTDYNEQFF. The full variable domain, its missing parts supplied by reference TRBV18 and TRBJ2-1, is NAGVMQNPRHLVRRRGQEARLRCSPMKGHSHVYWYRQLPEEGLKFMVYLQKENIIDESGMPKERFSAEFPKEGPSILRIQQVVRGDSAAYFCASSPGTDYNEQFFGPGTRLTVL.

By share, this clonotype counts as medium-sized. The V and J genes are TRBV7-9 and TRBJ2-3; TRBD1 is a possible D gene (7 bases). CDR1 is SEHNR and CDR2 is FQNEAQ in the germline V gene (reference sequence). Trimming removed 2 bases at V and 4 bases at J, with 19 bases between. This CDR3 is built from 17 residues. For the CDR3, the DNA is TGTGCCAGCAGCTTATCGGGTCAGGGGGGAGGCCCAGATACGCAGTATTTT. It translates to CASSLSGQGGGPDTQYF.